This TCR beta chain comes out of a study of T cell repertoires in cytomegalovirus infection (dated by TCRdb to between 2017 and 2020). Turning to the overall study: Peptide stimulations targeted recently identified HLA-C-restricted CMV epitopes, whose presentation resists viral immunomodulation, together with well-studied HLA-B-restricted epitopes. The HLA type of each donor mattered for the analysis, because public TCR beta signatures pointed to carriage of CMV infection along with the matching HLA type. Broader findings and caveats from the paper: The ex vivo response was dominated by HLA-C-restricted CMV-specific TCR beta clonotypes, and the single most frequent clonotype in two of eight donors was supplied by these HLA-C-restricted clonotypes. In both this cohort and an independent roughly 330-donor cohort, the cumulative frequency of public TCR beta family members distinguished carriers of CMV infection plus the relevant HLA type.

TCRdb records Illumina HiSeq 1500 as the sequencer. TCRdb reprocessing: public reads trimmed at Q25 with fastp, clones called with MiXCR, in-frame beta chains kept. Here each entry gathers all rows of one CDR3 protein and keeps the most common genes and DNA. The sample includes around 800,000 distinct CDR3 sequences, with about 30% observed a single time. Roughly 12% of the sample belongs to the ten largest clones. The sample's treatment or condition label is to be understood as: in vitro stimulation with specific CMV peptide epitopes to enrich CMV-specific T cells. In the case of this clonotype: Its antigen is still unknown. No much larger clone exists at a distance of one base, and base qualities are not known.

This TCR was sampled from a human donor in good health (CMV status not recorded). Some clones in this sample may be carry-over from other donors' samples. This sample comprised cultured CD8+ T cells from PBMCs, obtained from culture after CMV antigen stimulation.

The DNA is TGTGCCGAGGGGTTGGGGGCCCCCTACAATGAGCAGTTCTTC. It encodes CAEGLGAPYNEQFF. The receptor chain draws on TRBV7-9 and TRBJ2-1; TRBD1 is perhaps the D gene, given 6 matching bases. V sheds 11 bases and J sheds 2 bases, leaving 16 bases between their ends. Looking up the germline V gene (reference sequence) yields CDR1 SEHNR and CDR2 FQNEAQ. From its cysteine to its phenylalanine, the CDR3 spans 14 amino acids. Just CDR3 DNA is preserved here, 42 bases in frame from base 1.